The 8 T cell receptor beta chains in this list originate from one sample, sequenced in a study of long-term antiretroviral therapy in people with HIV. The assay, immunoSEQ v3.0, was run at survey level. Assay: immunoSEQ multiplex PCR; the TCRdb copy retains only in-frame clones and omits some. This table has roughly 21,000 clones, roughly 80% appearing once. This material consisted of unsorted PBMCs, taken 0.2 years after starting antiretroviral therapy. These receptor sequences come from a woman aged 25 to 45 with HIV.

V usage is TRBV7-3 and J usage is TRBJ2-1; TRBD1 aligns across 7 bases. The junction had 11 bases not matched to a gene; V was cut back by 3 bases and J by 6 bases. Germline V CDR1 and CDR2: SGHTA, FQGTGA. The CDR3 is 16 residues long. CDR3 DNA: TGTGCCAGCAGCTTTGGACGGGACAGAATATCCAATGAGCAGTTCTTC. Translating it yields CASSFGRDRISNEQFF.

The chain couples TRBV19 to TRBJ2-7; D ambiguous. This CDR3 region has 14 residues. Trimming took off 0 bases at V and 6 bases at J, with 12 bases between the two ends. The germline CDR1 and CDR2 sequences are LNHDA and SQIVND (reference sequence). Written as DNA, the CDR3 is TGTGCCAGTAGTATAGAAGCCGCCAGTAGCGAGCAGTACTTC. Amino acids: CASSIEAASSEQYF.

This clone appeared once. V gene TRBV19 combines with J gene TRBJ2-5, with 10 bases that match TRBD2. The CDR3 length is 16 residues. Trimming cost V 0 bases and J 4 bases; bases outside gene matches: 5. Germline loops: CDR1 LNHDA, CDR2 SQIVND (reference sequence). The chain's CDR3 is CASSIERASGGETQYF. As DNA, the CDR3 is TGTGCCAGTAGTATAGAAAGGGCTAGCGGGGGAGAGACCCAGTACTTC.

The genes are TRBV5-1 and TRBJ1-3, with 10 bases matching TRBD1. The CDR3 contains 16 residues. Germline V CDR1 and CDR2: SGHRS, YFSETQ. The J segment lost 3 bases and the V segment lost 1 base, leaving 4 bases of the junction unmatched. CDR3 nucleotide sequence: TGCGCCAGCAGCTTGCGACAGGGGGCGGTTGGAAACACCATATATTTT. This gives the protein CASSLRQGAVGNTIYF.

The V call is TRBV19, the J call TRBJ1-4; possibly TRBD1 for D (5 bases). Trimming pared 4 bases from V and 6 bases from J, leaving 18 bases between. The CDR3 is 16 amino acids. Germline CDR1 is LNHDA and CDR2 is SQIVND (reference sequence). Written as DNA, the CDR3 is TGTGCCAGTAGTACCGCCCCCCAGGGAGGCGATGAAAAACTGTTTTTT. The encoded protein is CASSTAPQGGDEKLFF. Full variable domain (missing parts from reference TRBV19 and TRBJ1-4): DGGITQSPKYLFRKEGQNVTLSCEQNLNHDAMYWYRQDPGQGLRLIYYSQIVNDFQKGDIAEGYSVSREKKESFPLTVTSAQKNPTAFYLCASSTAPQGGDEKLFFGSGTQLSVL.

The chain has TRBV15 and TRBJ1-5, with 7 positions matching TRBD1. This CDR3 has 15 residues. Germline V gene sequence: CDR1 LNHNV, CDR2 YYDKDF (reference sequence). V gave up 0 bases and J gave up 7 bases; unmatched junction bases: 6. CDR3 sequence (DNA): TGTGCCACCAGCAGAGATATTGGACAGGCCCAGCCCCAGCATTTT. Its translation: CATSRDIGQAQPQHF.

The V and J genes are TRBV11-2 and TRBJ2-7; 7 bases map to TRBD1. The ends lost 1 base at V and 2 bases at J; junction bases unmatched: 8. The CDR3 length is 16 residues. Germline assignment: CDR1 SGHAT and CDR2 FQNNGV. The CDR3 sequence is CASSLGITTGPYEQYV. CDR3 coding DNA: TGTGCCAGCAGCTTAGGAATTACGACAGGGCCCTACGAGCAGTACGTC.

The rearrangement uses TRBV7-6 and TRBJ1-3; D unclear. Germline V lookup: CDR1 SGHVS, CDR2 FNYEAQ. Trimming took 4 bases from V and 0 from J, leaving 13 bases between them. The CDR3 has 16 amino acids. The CDR3 nucleotides are TGTGCCAGCAGCTCGATAAAGCAGAGCTCTGGAAACACCATATATTTT. Amino acid sequence: CASSSIKQSSGNTIYF.